This TCR beta chain was documented in a study of blood T cell repertoires in COVID-19. Study in general: The cDNA or gDNA used as material had been derived from T cells, B-cell-depleted T cells, or PBMCs.

In this sample, this clone turned up a few times. V dropped 4 bases and J dropped 0; count of bases not matched to a gene: 6. CDR1 and CDR2 from the germline V gene are SGHRS and YFSETQ. CDR3 length: 16 residues. Clones were sequenced by immunoSEQ multiplex PCR, and TCRdb holds only the in-frame ones, with some missing. The repertoire consists of more than 250,000 clones, with over 80% occurring once and the leading ten covering around 4.5%. The chain recombines TRBV5-1 with TRBJ2-1; TRBD2 matches at 8 bases. This receptor was obtained from a man aged 55 to 70 who had recovered from COVID-19. The sequencing input was peripheral blood. CDR3: CASSPGGQSSYNEQFF. The CDR3 nucleotides read TGCGCCAGCAGCCCGGGGGGGCAGAGCTCCTACAATGAGCAGTTCTTC.